This T cell receptor beta chain was retrieved from a study of low-dose radiotherapy and immunotherapy resistance in tumors. Study at large: Every two weeks, one day ahead of radiation and immunotherapy, cyclophosphamide 200 mg/m2 was given (intravenously). With cycle 1 day 1 as the start, patients took oral aspirin 300 mg daily for four cycles.

Priming of first-strand cDNA relied on TRAV- and TRBV-specific primers (covering alpha and beta chains). A constant-region primer paired with the V-primer adapter amplified TCRs over about 20 PCR cycles. MiXCR, run by TCRdb on the reads, gives a single entry per CDR3 protein. The sample includes 65,000 to 90,000 distinct CDR3 sequences, approximately 20% seen only once; the top ten take about 5.9%. V was cut by 6 bases and J by 2 bases, with 13 bases left in between. CDR3 length equals 14 residues. Germline V gene lookup returns CDR1 SGHDN and CDR2 FVKESK. Time point denoted: before trial treatment. Low-dose radiotherapy, low-dose cyclophosphamide, aspirin, ipilimumab and nivolumab were all given to the donors. Patients eligible had advanced solid tumors without tumor-infiltrating lymphocytes.

The chain carries TRBV14 and TRBJ2-5, with D tentatively TRBD1 (5 bases). The sequence was obtained from a male donor with prostate cancer. The material sequenced was PBMCs, taken before treatment. CDR3 bases: TGTGCCAGCAGTCTTGACAGCTTTCAAGAGACCCAGTACTTC. Its translation is CASSLDSFQETQYF.